The present TCR beta chain was sequenced within a study of shared clonotypes between healthy human individuals. TCRdb keeps only in-frame clones here, not all; method: immunoSEQ multiplex PCR. The table shows under 130,000 clones, with 67% occurring only once. This clone has only a few counts. What it recognizes is unknown. Findings and caveats of the study: Clonotypes that were shared across a few donors made up around 5% of naive CD4 clonotypes.

Per germline, CDR1 SEHNR and CDR2 FQNEAQ (reference sequence). V lost 5 bases, J lost 6 bases, and 8 bases stayed unmatched. The length of the CDR3 is 15 residues. This sequence joins TRBV7-9 and TRBJ2-1, with 9 bases matching TRBD2. The sequencing input was memory CD8+ T cells sorted from blood. Subset of the sample: CD45RO+ cells pooled with CCR7-negative TemRA cells. This receptor was identified in a woman aged 25 to 39 in good health. The CDR3 nucleotides are TGTGCCAGCAGCCTGGGGGCGGGAGGGGTCAATGAGCAGTTCTTC. Protein product: CASSLGAGGVNEQFF. Full variable domain (missing parts from reference TRBV7-9 and TRBJ2-1): DTGVSQNPRHKITKRGQNVTFRCDPISEHNRLYWYRQTLGQGPEFLTYFQNEAQLEKSRLLSDRFSAERPKGSFSTLEIQRTEQGDSAMYLCASSLGAGGVNEQFFGPGTRLTVL.